This record covers a single T cell receptor beta chain. This entry is derived from a study of blood T cell repertoires in COVID-19. The wider study: Both acute and convalescent COVID-19 samples were obtained from the United States, Italy and Spain. The analysed material was cDNA or gDNA that came from T cells, B-cell-depleted T cells, or PBMCs.

CDR3 length: 13 residues. From germline, CDR1 is MDHEN and CDR2 SYDVKM. Trimming cost V 5 bases and J 8 bases; bases outside gene matches: 8. How the authors handled the data: Estimated nucleated cell counts came from reference gene primer amplification. Measured with immunoSEQ multiplex PCR; TCRdb has only the in-frame clones, and not every one. The V and J calls and clone size come from that table; D and trimming were worked out from the DNA. The table has 310,000 or so clones, 87% seen once. Input material: peripheral blood. This clonotype originated in a woman in her fifties or sixties who had recovered from COVID-19. The V gene is TRBV28, the J gene TRBJ1-2, with 7 bases aligning to TRBD1. CDR3 protein: CASSPQGLGGYTF. Here the CDR3 DNA reads TGTGCCAGCAGTCCACAGGGGTTAGGGGGCTACACCTTC.